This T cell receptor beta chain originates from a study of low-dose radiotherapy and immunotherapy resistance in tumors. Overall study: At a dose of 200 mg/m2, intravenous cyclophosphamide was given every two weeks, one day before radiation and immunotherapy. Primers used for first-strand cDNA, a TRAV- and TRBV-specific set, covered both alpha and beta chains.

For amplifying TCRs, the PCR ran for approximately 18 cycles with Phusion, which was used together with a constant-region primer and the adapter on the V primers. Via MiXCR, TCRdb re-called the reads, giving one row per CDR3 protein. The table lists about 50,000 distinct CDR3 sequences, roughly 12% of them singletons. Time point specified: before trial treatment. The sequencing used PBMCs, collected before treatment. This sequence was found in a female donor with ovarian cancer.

The CDR3 sequence is CAWTENNEQFF. The CDR3 DNA follows: TGTGCCTGGACGGAAAACAATGAGCAGTTCTTC. V gene TRBV30 combines with J gene TRBJ2-1; no definite D call. CDR3 length: 11 amino acids. The germline V gene encodes CDR1 GTSNPN and CDR2 SVGIG (reference sequence). Deletions cut 4 bases from V and 5 bases from J, with 6 bases between.